Following are 30 T cell receptor beta chains from one sample sequenced in a study of identical twins. TCRdb analysed the 5' RACE reads with MiXCR anew, one entry per CDR3 protein. The sample has about 550,000 distinct CDR3 sequences, about a fifth seen once. The sample also formed part of further work on yellow fever vaccine responses in identical twins.

The sequenced sample consisted of CD4+ T cells sorted from blood. These receptors originate from a woman aged 18-29 years in good health.

The chain employs TRBV18 and TRBJ2-1, with 9 bases that match TRBD2. The germline CDR1 and CDR2 sequences are KGHSH and LQKENI. Losses at the gene ends were 2 bases for V and 2 bases for J; bases not matched to a gene: 7. CDR3 length: 17 amino acids. CDR3 coding DNA: TGTGCCAGCTCACCATGGGCTAGCGGGAACACCTACAATGAGCAGTTCTTC. This sequence encodes CASSPWASGNTYNEQFF.

A few counts support this clonotype. The gene calls are TRBV10-3 and TRBJ2-5; 9 bases are a match to TRBD1. This CDR3 region has 14 residues. Germline V CDR1 and CDR2: ENHRY, SYGVKD. With 10 bases clipped from V and 5 bases from J, the junction kept 11 bases outside the gene matches. The CDR3 protein is CATISQGARETQYF. CDR3 DNA: TGTGCCACAATTTCACAGGGGGCTCGGGAGACCCAGTACTTC.

In its sample, this clonotype was seen a few times. This rearrangement joins TRBV5-1 to TRBJ1-1; D call uncertain. Germline loops: CDR1 SGHRS, CDR2 YFSETQ. V gave up 1 base and J gave up 1 base, with 8 bases separating them. The length of the CDR3 is 14 residues. Here the CDR3 DNA reads TGCGCCAGCAGCTTGCAGTCCGGGAACACTGAAGCTTTCTTT. Protein product: CASSLQSGNTEAFF.

This clonotype was observed once. CDR3 DNA sequence: TGCAGTGCTAACAGGGGGGAAGCTTTCTTT. Translating it yields CSANRGEAFF. This chain connects TRBV20-1 to TRBJ1-1; 8 bases align to TRBD1. Germline CDR1 is DFQATT and CDR2 is SNEGSKA (reference sequence). The length of the CDR3 is 10 residues. V dropped 4 bases and J dropped 8; count of bases not matched to a gene: 0.

The V call is TRBV20-1, the J call TRBJ2-5; TRBD1 might be the D (5 bases). Germline V gives CDR1 DFQATT, CDR2 SNEGSKA (reference sequence). The CDR3 runs to 14 residues. With 0 bases removed from V and 4 bases from J, the gap between germline ends came to 12 bases. CDR3 sequence (DNA): TGCAGTGCTAGAGATCAAGGGGTCGGAGAGACCCAGTACTTC. Amino acids: CSARDQGVGETQYF.

V and J are TRBV2 and TRBJ2-2; TRBD1 aligns across 7 bases. Germline values: CDR1 SNHLY, CDR2 FYNNEI. Trimming removed 6 bases from V and 7 bases from J; junction bases left unmatched: 8. This CDR3 is built from 14 residues. The CDR3 DNA reads TGTGCCAGCAGATACACAGGGGTTAGCGGGGAGCTGTTTTTT. Its protein is CASRYTGVSGELFF.

This chain joins TRBV5-5 and TRBJ2-2, with unresolved D. This CDR3 has 16 amino acids. Looked up from germline, CDR1 is SGHKS and CDR2 is YYEKEE (reference sequence). Deletions cut 0 bases from V and 0 bases from J, with 9 bases between. The CDR3 DNA reads TGTGCCAGCAGCTTGGGCCCCACCTCGAACACCGGGGAGCTGTTTTTT. This translates into CASSLGPTSNTGELFF.

This clonotype was seen only a few times. The gene calls are TRBV12-3 or TRBV12-4 and TRBJ2-1; TRBD2 matches at 12 bases. V shed 3 bases, J shed 6 bases, and the junction held 6 bases outside the gene matches. CDR3 length equals 16 residues. The chain's CDR3 is CASSFPSGRVVNEQFF. The CDR3 DNA is TGTGCCAGCAGTTTCCCTAGCGGGAGGGTTGTCAATGAGCAGTTCTTC.

This clonotype has a handful of counts. The chain carries TRBV4-1 and TRBJ2-5; maybe TRBD1 (5 bases). Trimming cost V 0 bases and J 1 base, with 9 bases left between them. This CDR3 region has 15 residues. Per the germline V gene, CDR1 is MGHRA and CDR2 is YSYEKL. Here the CDR3 DNA reads TGCGCCAGCAGCCAAGATTCCAGGGCCCAAGAGACCCAGTACTTC. It is translated as CASSQDSRAQETQYF.

The rearrangement uses TRBV19 and TRBJ1-2, with D maybe TRBD1 (6 bases). V lost 1 base, J lost 2 bases, and 8 bases lay in between. This CDR3 is 14 amino acids long. Germline CDR1 is LNHDA and CDR2 is SQIVND (reference sequence). The CDR3 loop is CASSIGQGNYGYTF. CDR3 coding DNA: TGTGCCAGTAGTATAGGGCAGGGGAACTATGGCTACACCTTC.

The J gene is TRBJ2-1, the V gene TRBV24-1; 13 nucleotides align to TRBD2. The CDR3 covers 16 residues. Unmatched junction bases numbered 5, after V lost 3 bases and J lost 7 bases. Per germline, CDR1 KGHDR and CDR2 SFDVKD. DNA for the CDR3: TGTGCCACCAGTGATCTGGGACTAGCGGGATCTAATGAGCAGTTCTTC. This codes for CATSDLGLAGSNEQFF.

The V call is TRBV7-9, the J call TRBJ1-6; 7 nucleotides match TRBD1. CDR3 length: 16 amino acids. The germline CDR1 and CDR2 sequences are SEHNR and FQNEAQ (reference sequence). The ends lost 6 bases at V and 7 bases at J; junction bases unmatched: 12. The DNA for the CDR3 is TGTGCCAGCAGGTCCTGGGACAGCGCAACCAATTCACCCCTCCACTTT. Its translation is CASRSWDSATNSPLHF.

This chain joins TRBV20-1 and TRBJ1-1; perhaps TRBD1 as D (6 bases). V was pared by 0 bases and J by 1 base, with 9 bases between. The CDR3 covers 14 residues. Germline loops: CDR1 DFQATT, CDR2 SNEGSKA (reference sequence). The CDR3 sequence: CSAREQDRNTEAFF. CDR3 DNA: TGCAGTGCTAGAGAACAGGACAGGAACACTGAAGCTTTCTTT.

The chain uses TRBV9 and TRBJ2-2; D ambiguous. The CDR3 consists of 15 residues. Trimming shortened V by 0 bases and J by 4 bases, and 10 bases separated the two germline ends. The germline CDR1 and CDR2 sequences are SGDLS and YYNGEE. The CDR3 DNA reads as TGTGCCAGCAGCGTAGACCAGCGTCCCACCGGGGAGCTGTTTTTT. Protein: CASSVDQRPTGELFF.

This clonotype was seen a few times. The chain has TRBV9 and TRBJ2-1; either TRBD1 or TRBD2 may supply D (6 bases each). The CDR3 runs 15 residues. The V gene's germline CDR1 is SGDLS and CDR2 YYNGEE. The ends were cut back, 1 base at V and 4 bases at J, with 12 bases in the middle. The CDR3 DNA sequence: TGTGCCAGCAGCGTACAAGGGGGGCAATACAATGAGCAGTTCTTC. Translating it yields CASSVQGGQYNEQFF.

The chain uses TRBV9 and TRBJ2-2; 8 bases line up with TRBD2. The CDR3 spans 16 residues. Germline trimming cut 0 bases from V and 6 bases from J; bases unmatched to any gene: 7. Per germline, CDR1 SGDLS and CDR2 YYNGEE. The CDR3 DNA is TGTGCCAGCAGCGTAGTAGTTAGCGGGGCGGCCGGGGAGCTGTTTTTT. Protein: CASSVVVSGAAGELFF.

Only a few counts were recorded for this clonotype. Here the CDR3 DNA reads TGTGCCAGCAGCCGGGACGGGACAGTCGGCAATCAGCCCCAGCATTTT. Protein sequence: CASSRDGTVGNQPQHF. The chain uses TRBV5-6 and TRBJ1-5; 7 nucleotides match TRBD1. This CDR3 comprises 16 residues. J lost 2 bases, V lost 4 bases, and 9 bases had no gene match. Germline lookup yields CDR1 SGHDT and CDR2 YYEEEE.

The genes are TRBV12-3 or TRBV12-4 and TRBJ2-1; tentative D call: TRBD2 (6 bases). V shed 4 bases and J shed 1 base, with 11 bases lying between them. The CDR3 runs 15 residues. The CDR3 loop reads CASSSAGPSYNEQFF. Written as DNA, the CDR3 is TGTGCCAGCAGTTCAGCGGGCCCTTCCTACAATGAGCAGTTCTTC.

The V and J genes are TRBV29-1 and TRBJ2-3; 13 positions match TRBD2. V gave up 7 bases and J gave up 6 bases; unmatched junction bases: 4. The CDR3 has 13 residues. Germline V gene data show CDR1 as SQVTM and CDR2 as ANQGSEA. In nucleotides, the CDR3 is TGCAGCGGGACTAGCGGGAGTCGTGATACGCAGTATTTT. Its protein product is CSGTSGSRDTQYF.

The rearrangement links TRBV7-9 to TRBJ2-4; D possibly uses TRBD1 or TRBD2 (5 bases each). This CDR3 spans 15 amino acids. The germline CDR1 and CDR2 sequences are SEHNR and FQNEAQ (reference sequence). V lost 4 bases and J lost 7, with 17 bases in between. This chain's CDR3 is CASSSGTGRGNIQYF. The DNA for the CDR3 is TGTGCCAGCAGCTCGGGGACCGGAAGGGGCAACATTCAGTACTTC.

This clonotype has just a few counts. This chain uses TRBV12-3 or TRBV12-4 with TRBJ2-3; D is perhaps TRBD2 (6 bases). V was trimmed by 3 bases and J by 12 bases, leaving 10 bases between them. There are 11 residues in the CDR3. In DNA, the CDR3 is TGTGCCAGCAGTTTGGCGGGACGTCAGTATTTT. Its translation: CASSLAGRQYF.

The gene calls are TRBV5-1 and TRBJ2-7; TRBD2 matches 11 bases. The CDR3 is 15 amino acids. CDR1 and CDR2 from the germline V gene are SGHRS and YFSETQ. J was trimmed by 1 base and V by 3 bases; bases with no gene match: 3. CDR3 region: CASSSIAGGSYEQYF. CDR3 coding DNA: TGCGCCAGCAGCTCTATAGCGGGAGGGTCCTACGAGCAGTACTTC.

V usage is TRBV7-8 and J usage is TRBJ1-1; 7 bases are shared with TRBD1. Germline CDR1 reads SGHVS; CDR2 reads FQNEAQ. Trimming removed 8 bases from V and 1 base from J; junction bases left unmatched: 7. The CDR3 has 14 amino acids. DNA of the CDR3: TGTGCCAGCGGCCCACGGACAGGGAACACTGAAGCTTTCTTT. Protein product: CASGPRTGNTEAFF.

A few counts support this clonotype. V and J are TRBV15 and TRBJ2-3, with 8 bases matching TRBD2. CDR3 size: 17 residues. V trimming: 5 bases; J trimming: 0 bases; junction bases outside the gene matches: 10. Per germline, CDR1 LNHNV and CDR2 YYDKDF (reference sequence). This CDR3 is CATSANKRETSTDTQYF. The DNA for the CDR3 is TGTGCCACCAGCGCAAATAAGCGGGAGACTAGCACAGATACGCAGTATTTT.

The genes are TRBV20-1 and TRBJ2-7; 7 bases line up with TRBD2. The CDR3 has 15 residues. Germline V gene lookup returns CDR1 DFQATT and CDR2 SNEGSKA (reference sequence). J lost 6 bases, V lost 1 base, and 12 bases had no gene match. For the CDR3, the DNA is TGCAGTGCTAGAGTAACTACTAGCGACCAGAGCGAGCAGTACTTC. Translated, it gives CSARVTTSDQSEQYF.

CDR3 in DNA: TGTGCCAGCAGCCAAGATCCGCGGGCGGTGGGGGCCTCCTACAATGAGCAGTTCTTC. It yields the protein CASSQDPRAVGASYNEQFF. The chain employs TRBV3-1 and TRBJ2-1; possible D gene TRBD1, 6 bases. V gave up 0 bases and J gave up 0 bases, with 18 bases separating them. From germline, CDR1 is LGHDT and CDR2 YNNKEL (reference sequence). CDR3 size: 19 residues.

There are a few counts of this clonotype. This sequence joins TRBV12-3 or TRBV12-4 and TRBJ2-1, with 8 positions matching TRBD2. CDR3 length: 19 residues. Unmatched junction bases numbered 16, after V lost 6 bases and J lost 0 bases. This CDR3 is CASSSFLAGKLSSYNEQFF. CDR3 DNA sequence: TGTGCCAGCAGCTCGTTCTTAGCGGGAAAGTTGTCCTCCTACAATGAGCAGTTCTTC.

This clonotype appeared a few times. The chain recombines TRBV5-5 with TRBJ2-5; TRBD2 matches at 7 bases. V dropped 3 bases and J dropped 2; count of bases not matched to a gene: 13. This CDR3 comprises 17 residues. Germline V gene sequence: CDR1 SGHKS, CDR2 YYEKEE (reference sequence). The CDR3 is CASSSGWREGLQETQYF. The CDR3 nucleotides are TGTGCCAGCAGCTCCGGGTGGAGGGAGGGCCTTCAAGAGACCCAGTACTTC.

The chain joins TRBV6-1 to TRBJ2-1, with 7 bases aligning to TRBD2. CDR1 MNHNS and CDR2 SASEGT come from the germline V gene. The CDR3 covers 16 residues. The J segment lost 4 bases and the V segment lost 5 bases, leaving 11 bases of the junction unmatched. Here the CDR3 reads CASSPSLAETYNEQFF. The DNA for the CDR3 is TGTGCCAGCAGTCCCTCTCTAGCGGAAACGTACAATGAGCAGTTCTTC.

This chain joins TRBV12-3 or TRBV12-4 and TRBJ2-4; D remains ambiguous. V lost 2 bases and J lost 0, with 8 bases in between. The CDR3 extends over 15 amino acids. CDR3 in DNA: TGTGCCAGCAGTTTATTTGGAATAGCCAAAAACATTCAGTACTTC. It translates to CASSLFGIAKNIQYF.